This TCR beta chain was retrieved from a study of T-cell reconstitution after alpha-beta-depleted transplantation in children. Trimming took off 1 base at V and 5 bases at J, with 5 bases between the two ends. Germline CDR1 is MNHNY and CDR2 is SVGAGI (reference sequence). The CDR3 has 13 residues. This clonotype was seen ten or more times. What it binds is unknown. Preparation of the TCRbeta library involved a method that used unique molecular identifiers. TCRdb re-derived calls from the PCR reads in MiXCR, one entry per CDR3 protein. The data hold hundreds of thousands of distinct CDR3 sequences, with roughly 13% observed a single time. Overall study findings and caveats: By one year post-transplant, T-cell counts and diversity largely arose from T cells that were newly produced. It was surviving recipient T cells and thymic progenitors that gave some patients high TCRbeta diversity at day 60.

This sequence originates from a girl aged 2 to 9 with congenital amegakaryocytic thrombocytopenia, due to receive a stem cell transplant. The sequenced sample was PBMCs, obtained before TCRalphabeta/CD19-depleted stem cell transplant. V usage is TRBV6-6 and J usage is TRBJ2-2; D gene unclear. CDR3 DNA sequence: TGTGCCAGCAGTTACTTGGAAACCGGGGAGCTGTTTTTT. Protein product: CASSYLETGELFF.